Shown below are 21 T cell receptor beta chains from a single sample sequenced in a study of CD8 T cells in Susac syndrome. The RNA input was about 0.45 to 1 ug, and it was reverse transcribed with random hexamers. TCRdb processed the immunoSEQ multiplex PCR reads anew with MiXCR; each CDR3 protein has one entry. Of about 80,000 distinct CDR3 sequences detected, around 94% appear once; the ten largest clones hold about 0.99%. Sequenced material: CD8+ T cells from PBMCs. The receptors come from a human donor with Susac syndrome.

The chain has TRBV24-1 and TRBJ1-5, with a weak D call TRBD1 (6 bases). Trimming pared 3 bases from V and 3 bases from J, leaving 8 bases between. Germline CDR1 KGHDR, CDR2 SFDVKD. The CDR3 runs to 14 residues. CDR3 residues: CATSDAGANQPQHF. The CDR3 DNA sequence: TGTGCCACCAGTGATGCGGGGGCCAATCAGCCCCAGCATTTT.

The gene calls are TRBV30 and TRBJ2-3; TRBD2 is a possible D gene (6 bases). Germline V gene lookup returns CDR1 GTSNPN and CDR2 SVGIG (reference sequence). V was clipped by 1 base and J by 0 bases, with 8 bases between them. The CDR3 contains 14 residues. The CDR3: CAWSEGTSTDTQYF. The CDR3 DNA reads TGTGCCTGGAGTGAGGGGACTAGCACAGATACGCAGTATTTT.

J is TRBJ2-7 and V is TRBV23-1; 13 bases are a match to TRBD2. Being an ORF, TRBV23-1 has a function that is uncertain. CDR3 length: 16 residues. V dropped 2 bases and J dropped 7; count of bases not matched to a gene: 8. CDR3: CASSQILAGGQSEQYF. CDR3 coding DNA: TGCGCCAGCAGTCAAATACTAGCGGGAGGGCAGAGTGAGCAGTACTTC.

The rearrangement uses TRBV4-3 and TRBJ2-1; TRBD1 matches at 9 bases. CDR3 size: 13 residues. The trim removed 4 bases at V and 9 bases at J, leaving 4 bases unmatched. Germline CDR1 reads LGHNA; CDR2 reads YSLEER. CDR3 coding DNA: TGCGCCAGCAGCCGAGACAGGGGGAGTGAGCAGTTCTTC. This sequence encodes CASSRDRGSEQFF.

The V and J genes are TRBV4-3 and TRBJ2-1; D may correspond to TRBD1 or TRBD2 (5 bases each). V lost 4 bases and J 2 bases, leaving 15 bases between the germline ends. The germline gives CDR1 LGHNA, CDR2 YSLEER. CDR3 size: 16 residues. The CDR3 is CASSLGTAGTYNEQFF. Here the CDR3 DNA reads TGCGCCAGCAGCCTCGGGACCGCCGGCACCTACAATGAGCAGTTCTTC.

The gene calls are TRBV7-9 and TRBJ2-1; D possibly corresponds to TRBD1 (6 bases). From germline, CDR1 is SEHNR and CDR2 FQNEAQ (reference sequence). V lost 5 bases to trimming and J lost 15 bases, with 23 bases between them. This CDR3 has 14 residues. CDR3 nucleotides: TGTGCCAGCAGCGCCACCCCGGGACACCACTCTCCGTTCTTC. Translating gives CASSATPGHHSPFF.

The chain is built from TRBV6-6 and TRBJ2-7; D is perhaps TRBD1 (5 bases). V was trimmed by 6 bases and J by 3 bases, leaving 9 bases between them. The CDR3 covers 12 residues. Germline V gene sequence: CDR1 MNHNY, CDR2 SVGAGI (reference sequence). CDR3 sequence reads: CASRTDSYEQYF. CDR3 DNA sequence: TGTGCCAGCAGAACCGACAGCTACGAGCAGTACTTC.

This CDR3 is CSANRGPTSGSKEGDQYF. The CDR3 DNA reads as TGCAGTGCTAATAGAGGTCCCACTAGCGGGAGCAAGGAAGGCGACCAGTACTTC. The J gene is TRBJ2-5, the V gene TRBV20-1, with 11 bases fitting TRBD2. With 4 bases clipped from V and 10 bases from J, the junction kept 23 bases outside the gene matches. This CDR3 contains 18 residues. Germline lookup yields CDR1 DFQATT and CDR2 SNEGSKA (reference sequence).

The chain carries TRBV4-3 and TRBJ2-1; TRBD1 matches at 10 bases. CDR1 and CDR2 from the germline V gene are LGHNA and YSLEER. J was trimmed by 5 bases and V by 4 bases; bases with no gene match: 2. CDR3 size: 14 residues. CDR3 amino acids: CASSLGTGDNEQFF. For the CDR3, the DNA is TGCGCCAGCAGCCTCGGGACAGGGGACAATGAGCAGTTCTTC.

The chain employs TRBV11-2 and TRBJ2-5; 8 bases agree with TRBD1. Germline lookup yields CDR1 SGHAT and CDR2 FQNNGV. V lost 0 bases to trimming and J lost 4 bases; unmatched junction nucleotides: 16. The CDR3 is made up of 19 amino acids. For the CDR3, the DNA is TGTGCCAGCAGCTTAGATGTGGCGGACAGGGTGCGAGGCTTAGAGACCCAGTACTTC. This translates into CASSLDVADRVRGLETQYF.

The gene calls are TRBV6-5 and TRBJ2-7; D is ambiguous. CDR3 length: 15 residues. V was clipped by 4 bases and J by 0 bases, with 13 bases between them. CDR1 is MNHEY and CDR2 is SVGAGI in the germline V gene. The CDR3 is CASSWSLLRSYEQYF. The CDR3 DNA follows: TGTGCCAGCAGTTGGTCCCTACTTCGCTCCTACGAGCAGTACTTC.

This rearrangement joins TRBV12-3 or TRBV12-4 to TRBJ2-1; maybe TRBD1 (5 bases). V was pared by 4 bases and J by 4 bases, with 17 bases between. This CDR3 has 16 residues. The CDR3 spells CASSSLDRNYYNEQFF. CDR3 nucleotide sequence: TGTGCCAGCAGTTCCCTCGACAGAAACTATTACAATGAGCAGTTCTTC.

This chain joins TRBV30 and TRBJ1-3; no clear D. This CDR3 is 15 amino acids long. Trimming removed 5 bases at V and 0 bases at J, with 14 bases between. The germline gives CDR1 GTSNPN, CDR2 SVGIG (reference sequence). In nucleotides, the CDR3 is TGTGCCTGGGGCACGGACGGAAACTCTGGAAACACCATATATTTT. It encodes CAWGTDGNSGNTIYF.

This clonotype appeared a single time. The rearrangement uses TRBV12-3 or TRBV12-4 and TRBJ1-5; a weak D match, TRBD1 (6 bases). With 6 bases removed from V and 5 bases from J, the gap between germline ends came to 11 bases. The CDR3 covers 13 residues. CDR3 DNA sequence: TGTGCCAGCAGATCGGACAGAGATCAGCCCCAGCATTTT. This translates into CASRSDRDQPQHF.

This chain connects TRBV7-7 to TRBJ2-1, with D perhaps given as TRBD1 or TRBD2 (5 bases each). CDR1 and CDR2 from the germline V gene are SSHAT and FNYEAQ (reference sequence). The CDR3 loop spans 11 amino acids. The CDR3 region has the DNA TGTGCTACGGGACCACACAATGAGCAGTTCTTC. Its protein is CATGPHNEQFF.

This clonotype was recorded only once. The chain employs TRBV6-5 and TRBJ2-7, with D perhaps matching TRBD1 (5 bases). The V and J ends lost 1 base and 6 bases respectively, with 19 bases between them. The CDR3 spans 16 residues. Germline V gene sequence: CDR1 MNHEY, CDR2 SVGAGI. The CDR3 DNA reads as TGTGCCAGCAGTTACTTGAAGGTCTCAGGGTATCGCGAGCAGTACTTC. Protein product: CASSYLKVSGYREQYF.

V and J are TRBV18 and TRBJ2-7; D is uncertain. CDR3 length: 15 residues. The V end lost 1 base, the J end lost 4 bases, and 14 bases lay between the germline ends. Germline loops: CDR1 KGHSH, CDR2 LQKENI. The CDR3 nucleotides read TGTGCCAGCTCACCACAGGGTCCGATGGGATACGAGCAGTACTTC. Its protein product is CASSPQGPMGYEQYF. The whole variable domain, remainder taken from reference TRBV18 and TRBJ2-7, is NAGVMQNPRHLVRRRGQEARLRCSPMKGHSHVYWYRQLPEEGLKFMVYLQKENIIDESGMPKERFSAEFPKEGPSILRIQQVVRGDSAAYFCASSPQGPMGYEQYFGPGTRLTVT.

The J gene is TRBJ2-6, the V gene TRBV12-3 or TRBV12-4, with a weak D call TRBD2 (5 bases). V was cut by 4 bases and J by 2 bases, with 6 bases left in between. The CDR3 has 14 residues. As DNA, the CDR3 is TGTGCCAGCAGTTCCGGGACTGGGGCCAACGTCCTGACTTTC. Amino acids: CASSSGTGANVLTF.

The chain employs TRBV12-3 or TRBV12-4 and TRBJ1-4, with no clear D. V lost 4 bases, J lost 12 bases, and 9 bases lay in between. This CDR3 spans 11 amino acids. The CDR3 region is CASSSDGELFF. The CDR3 DNA reads TGTGCCAGCAGTTCGGACGGAGAACTGTTTTTT.

The chain joins TRBV30 to TRBJ1-5, with D unresolved. This CDR3 is 13 amino acids long. CDR1 is GTSNPN, CDR2 SVGIG, per germline (reference sequence). Trimming cost V 2 bases and J 3 bases, with 8 bases left between them. The CDR3 spells CAWSRGINQPQHF. CDR3 bases: TGTGCCTGGAGTAGAGGAATCAATCAGCCCCAGCATTTT.

V and J are TRBV7-9 and TRBJ2-3; D call uncertain. In germline, CDR1 is SEHNR, CDR2 FQNEAQ (reference sequence). The V end lost 3 bases, the J end lost 4 bases, and 5 bases lay between the germline ends. The CDR3 length is 12 residues. Here the CDR3 reads CASSFIADTQYF. CDR3 coding DNA: TGTGCCAGCAGCTTTATTGCAGATACGCAGTATTTT.